This passage covers 4 T cell receptor beta chains from one sample sequenced in a study of OX40 agonist ivuxolimab in advanced cancers. Assay used: immunoSEQ multiplex PCR; TCRdb lists only in-frame clones, some missing. The data hold more than 80,000 clones, with 88% observed a single time. The material was CD4+ or CD8+ T cells sorted from blood, obtained in a trial of the OX40 agonist ivuxolimab. Source of these receptors: an adult with an advanced solid tumor such as melanoma, head and neck, liver or kidney cancer.

The V gene is TRBV5-4, the J gene TRBJ2-7, with TRBD2 identical over 11 bases. V was clipped by 4 bases and J by 4 bases; unmatched bases: 10. The length of the CDR3 is 16 residues. The germline CDR1 and CDR2 sequences are SGHNT and YYREEE (reference sequence). The CDR3 coding sequence is TGTGCCAGCAGCGAACGTTCTAGCGGGGGGTGGTACGAGCAGTACTTC. It codes for CASSERSSGGWYEQYF.

The J gene is TRBJ1-1, the V gene TRBV19, with D possibly being TRBD1 (5 bases). This CDR3 spans 16 amino acids. The ends were cut back, 2 bases at V and 3 bases at J, with 16 bases in the middle. CDR1 and CDR2 from the germline V gene are LNHDA and SQIVND (reference sequence). The CDR3 region is CASSILSGLRHTEAFF. The CDR3 region has the DNA TGTGCCAGTAGTATACTCTCGGGACTTCGACACACTGAAGCTTTCTTT.

This clone was observed once. The chain has TRBV5-5 and TRBJ2-7, with D perhaps given as TRBD1 or TRBD2 (5 bases each). This CDR3 spans 16 amino acids. Germline V gene data show CDR1 as SGHKS and CDR2 as YYEKEE (reference sequence). V lost 2 bases, J lost 4 bases, and 19 bases lay in between. The CDR3 coding sequence is TGTGCCAGCAGCTTTCTTCCGGGACCGTCTACTTACGAGCAGTACTTC. Residues: CASSFLPGPSTYEQYF.

This clone appeared once. The rearrangement uses TRBV7-2 and TRBJ2-2; 9 positions agree with TRBD1. Germline V CDR1 and CDR2: SGHTA, FQGNSA. The CDR3 is made up of 16 amino acids. The J segment lost 3 bases and the V segment lost 5 bases, leaving 7 bases of the junction unmatched. In DNA, the CDR3 is TGTGCCAGCAGCCCGAGACAGGGGGTGGACACCGGGGAGCTGTTTTTT. Its translation is CASSPRQGVDTGELFF.